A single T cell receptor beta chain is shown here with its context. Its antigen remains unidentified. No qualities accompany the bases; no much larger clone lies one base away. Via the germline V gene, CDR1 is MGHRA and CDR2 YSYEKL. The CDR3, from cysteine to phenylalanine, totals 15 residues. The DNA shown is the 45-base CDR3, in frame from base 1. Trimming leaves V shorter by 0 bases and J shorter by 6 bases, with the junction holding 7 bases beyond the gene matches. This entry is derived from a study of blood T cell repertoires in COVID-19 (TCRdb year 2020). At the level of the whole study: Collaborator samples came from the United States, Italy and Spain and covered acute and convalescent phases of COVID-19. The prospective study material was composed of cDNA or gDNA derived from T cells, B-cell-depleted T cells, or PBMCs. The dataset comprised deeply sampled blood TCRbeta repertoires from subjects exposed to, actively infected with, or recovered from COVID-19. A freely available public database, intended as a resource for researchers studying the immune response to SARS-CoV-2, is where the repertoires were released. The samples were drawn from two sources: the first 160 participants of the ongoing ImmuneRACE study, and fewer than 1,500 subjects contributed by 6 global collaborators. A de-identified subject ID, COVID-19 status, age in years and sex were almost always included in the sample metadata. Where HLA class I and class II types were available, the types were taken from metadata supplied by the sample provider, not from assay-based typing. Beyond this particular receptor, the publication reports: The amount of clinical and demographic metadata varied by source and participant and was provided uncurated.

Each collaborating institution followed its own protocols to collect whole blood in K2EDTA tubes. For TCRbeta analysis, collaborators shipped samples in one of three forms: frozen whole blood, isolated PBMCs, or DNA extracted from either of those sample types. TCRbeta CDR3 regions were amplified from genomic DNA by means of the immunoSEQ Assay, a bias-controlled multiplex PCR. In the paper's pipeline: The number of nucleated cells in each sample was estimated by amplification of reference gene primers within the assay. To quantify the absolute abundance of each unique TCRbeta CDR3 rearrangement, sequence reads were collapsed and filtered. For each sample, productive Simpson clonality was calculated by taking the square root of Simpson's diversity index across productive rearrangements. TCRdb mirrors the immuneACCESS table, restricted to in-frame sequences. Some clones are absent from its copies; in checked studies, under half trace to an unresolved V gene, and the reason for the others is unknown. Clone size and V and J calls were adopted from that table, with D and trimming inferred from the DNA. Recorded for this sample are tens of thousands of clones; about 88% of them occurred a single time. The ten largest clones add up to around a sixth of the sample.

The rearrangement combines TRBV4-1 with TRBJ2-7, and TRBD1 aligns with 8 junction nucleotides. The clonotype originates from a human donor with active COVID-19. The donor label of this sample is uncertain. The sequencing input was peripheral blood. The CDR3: CASSQDTRTGFEQYF. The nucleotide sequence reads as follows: TGCGCCAGCAGCCAAGATACTAGGACAGGGTTCGAGCAGTACTTC.